The 26 T cell receptor beta chains given below trace back to one sample, sequenced in a study of shared clonotypes between healthy human individuals. CD45RO-negative CD8 cells positively selected for CCR7 made up the naive population, which excluded terminally differentiated effector memory CD45RA+ cells. Sequenced by immunoSEQ multiplex PCR; TCRdb stores in-frame clones only, minus some. Altogether about 1,900,000 clones are present, about 95% being singletons, with the ten largest covering approximately 1.2%. The sequencing input was naive CD8+ T cells sorted from blood. Every receptor here comes from a man aged 18 to 30 in good health.

J is TRBJ2-7 and V is TRBV11-2, with D uncertain. CDR1 SGHAT and CDR2 FQNNGV come from the germline V gene. The CDR3 is 14 residues long. V shed 0 bases and J shed 3 bases, with 9 bases lying between them. CDR3 in DNA: TGTGCCAGCAGCTTAGAGACTCGACTCTACGAGCAGTACTTC. Translated, it gives CASSLETRLYEQYF. The full variable domain, in which reference TRBV11-2 and TRBJ2-7 provide the parts outside the CDR3, is EAGVAQSPRYKIIEKRQSVAFWCNPISGHATLYWYQQILGQGPKLLIQFQNNGVVDDSQLPKDRFSAERLKGVDSTLKIQPAKLEDSAVYLCASSLETRLYEQYFGPGTRLTVT.

The chain recombines TRBV4-1 with TRBJ2-7, with D perhaps matching TRBD2 (5 bases). The CDR3 covers 14 residues. V dropped 1 base and J dropped 4 bases, with 11 bases sitting between them. Germline lookup yields CDR1 MGHRA and CDR2 YSYEKL. The CDR3 sequence: CASSQADTGYEQYF. DNA for the CDR3: TGCGCCAGCAGCCAAGCTGACACGGGGTACGAGCAGTACTTC.

This clone came up once. The V call is TRBV9, the J call TRBJ1-2; D uncertain. The CDR3 is made up of 15 amino acids. V lost 4 bases, J lost 8 bases, and 21 bases lay in between. Germline values: CDR1 SGDLS, CDR2 YYNGEE. The DNA for the CDR3 is TGTGCCAGCAGCCCCCTTGAGAGGGAAGGACGCGGCTACACCTTC. This encodes CASSPLEREGRGYTF.

The J gene is TRBJ2-7, the V gene TRBV13; D is unclear. CDR3 length: 13 residues. The germline V and J ends were trimmed by 5 bases and 0 bases, with 8 bases remaining between them. The germline gives CDR1 PRHDT, CDR2 FYEKMQ (reference sequence). CDR3 DNA sequence: TGTGCCAGCAGCCCATATGGCTCCTACGAGCAGTACTTC. Translation gives CASSPYGSYEQYF.

The rearrangement links TRBV27 to TRBJ2-3; D remains unclear. V was shortened by 2 bases and J by 10 bases, with 22 bases between the two germline ends. This CDR3 is 16 amino acids long. CDR1 is MNHEY and CDR2 is SMNVEV in the germline V gene (reference sequence). CDR3 amino acids: CASSLNPWVPQGAQYF. CDR3 sequence (DNA): TGTGCCAGCAGTTTAAACCCCTGGGTCCCCCAAGGTGCGCAGTATTTT.

J is TRBJ2-3 and V is TRBV5-4; 8 bases align to TRBD2. The CDR3 extends over 14 amino acids. With V trimmed by 6 bases and J by 2 bases, 5 bases remained unmatched. Germline values: CDR1 SGHNT, CDR2 YYREEE (reference sequence). The CDR3 region is CASMDSGITDTQYF. In DNA form, the CDR3 reads TGTGCCAGCATGGATAGCGGGATCACAGATACGCAGTATTTT.

The V gene is TRBV15, the J gene TRBJ1-1, with D possibly TRBD1 on 6 matching bases. This CDR3 is 15 amino acids long. Germline lookup yields CDR1 LNHNV and CDR2 YYDKDF (reference sequence). Trimming pared 7 bases from V and 3 bases from J, leaving 18 bases between. The CDR3 loop is CATTDEWGQYTEAFF. The CDR3 coding sequence is TGTGCCACCACCGACGAATGGGGGCAGTACACTGAAGCTTTCTTT.

The chain joins TRBV15 to TRBJ2-1; 9 nucleotides align to TRBD1. Unmatched junction bases numbered 5, after V lost 3 bases and J lost 5 bases. This CDR3 is built from 15 residues. Germline V CDR1 and CDR2: LNHNV, YYDKDF (reference sequence). The CDR3 here is CATSRGTGRDNEQFF. DNA for the CDR3: TGTGCCACCAGCAGGGGGACAGGGAGGGACAATGAGCAGTTCTTC. The whole variable domain, remainder taken from reference TRBV15 and TRBJ2-1, is DAMVIQNPRYQVTQFGKPVTLSCSQTLNHNVMYWYQQKSSQAPKLLFHYYDKDFNNEADTPDNFQSRRPNTSFCFLDIRSPGLGDTAMYLCATSRGTGRDNEQFFGPGTRLTVL.

The chain uses TRBV7-2 and TRBJ1-1; D unresolved. The CDR3 runs 15 residues. Looked up from germline, CDR1 is SGHTA and CDR2 is FQGNSA. Trimming took off 5 bases at V and 0 bases at J, with 13 bases between the two ends. CDR3 region: CASSRMVVMNTEAFF. The CDR3 coding sequence is TGTGCCAGCAGCAGGATGGTGGTCATGAACACTGAAGCTTTCTTT. The full variable domain, with the rest looked up from reference TRBV7-2 and TRBJ1-1, is GAGVSQSPSNKVTEKGKDVELRCDPISGHTALYWYRQSLGQGLEFLIYFQGNSAPDKSGLPSDRFSAERTGGSVSTLTIQRTQQEDSAVYLCASSRMVVMNTEAFFGQGTRLTVV.

The chain uses TRBV7-2 and TRBJ2-7; D unresolved. CDR3 length equals 14 residues. Per germline, CDR1 SGHTA and CDR2 FQGNSA. Between the trimmed V and J ends, which lost 2 bases and 0 bases, there was a span of 8 bases. CDR3 sequence: CASSLNVGSYEQYF. The CDR3 coding sequence is TGTGCCAGCAGCTTAAATGTAGGCTCCTACGAGCAGTACTTC. The whole variable domain, remainder taken from reference TRBV7-2 and TRBJ2-7, is GAGVSQSPSNKVTEKGKDVELRCDPISGHTALYWYRQSLGQGLEFLIYFQGNSAPDKSGLPSDRFSAERTGGSVSTLTIQRTQQEDSAVYLCASSLNVGSYEQYFGPGTRLTVT.

J is TRBJ2-1 and V is TRBV13, with TRBD2 matching over 12 bases. V trimming: 5 bases; J trimming: 9 bases; junction bases outside the gene matches: 8. There are 15 residues in the CDR3. Germline V lookup: CDR1 PRHDT, CDR2 FYEKMQ (reference sequence). CDR3 in DNA: TGTGCCAGCAGCGGTACTAGCGGGAGGCTAGGTGAGCAGTTCTTC. Translation gives CASSGTSGRLGEQFF. Supplemented by reference TRBV13 and TRBJ2-1, the full variable domain reads AAGVIQSPRHLIKEKRETATLKCYPIPRHDTVYWYQQGPGQDPQFLISFYEKMQSDKGSIPDRFSAQQFSDYHSELNMSSLELGDSALYFCASSGTSGRLGEQFFGPGTRLTVL.

The rearrangement links TRBV21-1 to TRBJ2-7; the D call TRBD1 from the table was never checked on the DNA. TRBV21-1 is annotated as a pseudogene. The CDR3 has 14 amino acids. The CDR3 region has the DNA TGTGCCAGCAGCAGATGGAGGACAGGGCCGAAGCCGTACTTC. Translated, it gives CASSRWRTGPKPYF.

The rearrangement links TRBV6-5 to TRBJ1-2; tentative D call: TRBD1 (5 bases). CDR1 and CDR2 (germline): MNHEY, SVGAGI. V dropped 3 bases and J dropped 4 bases, with 12 bases sitting between them. This CDR3 is built from 14 residues. CDR3 bases: TGTGCCAGCAGTTATATTGGGGGGAGCTATGGCTACACCTTC. Encoded protein: CASSYIGGSYGYTF.

This chain uses TRBV19 with TRBJ2-7; TRBD1 is a possible D gene (6 bases). V shed 5 bases and J shed 2 bases, with 13 bases lying between them. The CDR3 totals 14 residues. Germline V gene sequence: CDR1 LNHDA, CDR2 SQIVND (reference sequence). The DNA for the CDR3 is TGTGCCAGTAGTCCCCCCGGACAGACCTACGAGCAGTACTTC. It yields the protein CASSPPGQTYEQYF.

The chain combines TRBV28 with TRBJ2-1; D is uncertain. The CDR3 spans 13 residues. Germline V lookup: CDR1 MDHEN, CDR2 SYDVKM. V lost 2 bases to trimming and J lost 4 bases, with 6 bases between them. The CDR3 loop is CASSLQVYNEQFF. The CDR3 DNA reads as TGTGCCAGCAGTTTACAGGTATACAATGAGCAGTTCTTC.

The gene calls are TRBV7-9 and TRBJ1-1; D call uncertain. Germline V gene data show CDR1 as SEHNR and CDR2 as FQNEAQ (reference sequence). The CDR3 loop spans 15 amino acids. V gave up 8 bases and J gave up 4 bases, with 20 bases separating them. DNA of the CDR3: TGTGCCAGCGGACCACCCACTGCGGCGGGCACTGAAGCTTTCTTT. It is translated as CASGPPTAAGTEAFF. Full variable domain (missing parts from reference TRBV7-9 and TRBJ1-1): DTGVSQNPRHKITKRGQNVTFRCDPISEHNRLYWYRQTLGQGPEFLTYFQNEAQLEKSRLLSDRFSAERPKGSFSTLEIQRTEQGDSAMYLCASGPPTAAGTEAFFGQGTRLTVV.

The V call is TRBV6-6, the J call TRBJ1-6; D perhaps matches TRBD1 (5 bases). The CDR3 spans 13 residues. CDR1 is MNHNY, CDR2 SVGAGI, per germline (reference sequence). The ends were cut back, 3 bases at V and 10 bases at J, with 10 bases in the middle. DNA of the CDR3: TGTGCCAGCAGTTATCCAGGGCCGTCACCCCTCCACTTT. As protein: CASSYPGPSPLHF.

The genes are TRBV6-5 and TRBJ2-7; D unresolved. Germline lookup yields CDR1 MNHEY and CDR2 SVGAGI. V lost 0 bases to trimming and J lost 3 bases, with 9 bases between them. This CDR3 comprises 14 residues. The CDR3, as DNA: TGTGCCAGCAGTTACTCTTCCCCAGACTACGAGCAGTACTTC. Protein: CASSYSSPDYEQYF.

This clone has just one count. V and J are TRBV13 and TRBJ2-5, with 8 bases that match TRBD2. V gave up 6 bases and J gave up 4 bases; unmatched junction bases: 7. The germline V gene encodes CDR1 PRHDT and CDR2 FYEKMQ (reference sequence). The CDR3 contains 14 residues. In DNA form, the CDR3 reads TGTGCCAGCAGAAACCGCGGGGGGCTAGAGACCCAGTACTTC. It encodes CASRNRGGLETQYF.

Remarks on this clone: Other DNA variants within this sample encode the same CDR3. The V gene is TRBV28, the J gene TRBJ1-5; 9 nucleotides agree with TRBD1. The germline V gene has CDR1 MDHEN and CDR2 SYDVKM. The junction had 6 bases not matched to a gene; V was cut back by 6 bases and J by 6 bases. The CDR3 is 14 residues long. CDR3 DNA sequence: TGTGCCAGCAGCACAACAGGGGGCGGTCAGCCCCAGCATTTT. The encoded protein is CASSTTGGGQPQHF.

The CDR3 is CASSLRTRGGYEQFF. As DNA, the CDR3 is TGCGCCAGCAGCCTCAGGACTAGGGGAGGGTATGAGCAGTTCTTC. The rearrangement uses TRBV4-1 and TRBJ2-1, with TRBD2 matching over 7 bases. The CDR3 is 15 amino acids. Unmatched junction bases numbered 11, after V lost 4 bases and J lost 8 bases. Per the germline V gene, CDR1 is MGHRA and CDR2 is YSYEKL.

The V gene is TRBV7-9, the J gene TRBJ1-1, with 7 positions matching TRBD1. J was trimmed by 2 bases and V by 2 bases; bases with no gene match: 11. The CDR3 runs 17 residues. Germline V CDR1 and CDR2: SEHNR, FQNEAQ (reference sequence). The CDR3 sequence: CASSLPEGAPFNTEAFF. The CDR3 DNA reads TGTGCCAGCAGCTTACCTGAGGGGGCCCCTTTTAACACTGAAGCTTTCTTT.

The chain uses TRBV6-5 and TRBJ2-7, with 7 bases aligning to TRBD1. After removal of 5 bases from V and 3 bases from J, the junction contained 10 bases not matched to a gene. This CDR3 has 15 residues. The germline V gene has CDR1 MNHEY and CDR2 SVGAGI. The CDR3 is CASSPSSGTVYEQYF. The CDR3 DNA is TGTGCCAGCAGTCCCTCATCCGGGACAGTCTACGAGCAGTACTTC.

The J gene is TRBJ2-1, the V gene TRBV19; unclear D gene. The germline gives CDR1 LNHDA, CDR2 SQIVND (reference sequence). CDR3 length: 14 amino acids. V lost 8 bases, J lost 1 base, and 12 bases lay in between. The CDR3 loop reads CASGVSVSYNEQFF. As DNA, the CDR3 is TGTGCCAGTGGGGTAAGCGTTTCCTACAATGAGCAGTTCTTC.

The V gene is TRBV6-5, the J gene TRBJ2-5, with D unresolved. V dropped 4 bases and J dropped 0 bases, with 9 bases sitting between them. The CDR3 sequence is 14 residues long. Germline V gives CDR1 MNHEY, CDR2 SVGAGI. CDR3 protein: CASSSDGHQETQYF. DNA for the CDR3: TGTGCCAGCAGTTCTGACGGCCACCAAGAGACCCAGTACTTC.

This CDR3 is CASTAGDSTDTQYF. The CDR3 DNA sequence: TGCGCCAGCACAGCGGGGGATAGCACAGATACGCAGTATTTT. The chain has TRBV5-1 and TRBJ2-3; TRBD2 agrees at 8 bases. The CDR3 length is 14 residues. The V segment lost 6 bases and the J segment 0 bases; nucleotides outside the gene matches: 3. The V gene's germline CDR1 is SGHRS and CDR2 YFSETQ.